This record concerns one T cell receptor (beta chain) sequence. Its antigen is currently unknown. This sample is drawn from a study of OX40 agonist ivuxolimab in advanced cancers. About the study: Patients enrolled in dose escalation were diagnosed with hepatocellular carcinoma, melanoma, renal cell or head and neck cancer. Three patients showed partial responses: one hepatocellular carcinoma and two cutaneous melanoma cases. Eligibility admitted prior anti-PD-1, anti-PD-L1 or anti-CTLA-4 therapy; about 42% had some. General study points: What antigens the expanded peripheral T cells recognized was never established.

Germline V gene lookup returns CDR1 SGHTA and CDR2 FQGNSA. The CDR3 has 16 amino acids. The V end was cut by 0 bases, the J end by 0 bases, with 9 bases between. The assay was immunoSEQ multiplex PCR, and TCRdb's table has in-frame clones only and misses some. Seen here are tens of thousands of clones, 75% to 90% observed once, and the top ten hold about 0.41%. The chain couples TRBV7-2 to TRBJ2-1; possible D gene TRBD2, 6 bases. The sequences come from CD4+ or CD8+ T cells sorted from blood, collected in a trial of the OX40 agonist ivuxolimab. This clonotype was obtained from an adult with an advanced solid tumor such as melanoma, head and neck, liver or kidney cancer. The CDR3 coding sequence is TGTGCCAGCAGCTTAGCTTGGGGAGGCTCCTACAATGAGCAGTTCTTC. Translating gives CASSLAWGGSYNEQFF.